This TCR beta chain emerged from a study of blood T cell repertoires in COVID-19. As for the study in general: Both acute and convalescent COVID-19 samples were obtained from the United States, Italy and Spain. Sample material is recorded as cDNA or gDNA derived from T cells, B-cell-depleted T cells, or PBMCs.

This clone has a single count. The V and J ends lost 7 bases and 3 bases, in that order; junction bases with no gene match: 12. The CDR3 loop spans 17 amino acids. The germline gives CDR1 LNHDA, CDR2 SQIVND (reference sequence). Per the original methods: Amplification with reference gene primers provided the estimates of nucleated cell counts. TCRdb's copy holds only in-frame clones and misses some; the assay was immunoSEQ multiplex PCR. Clone size and the V and J calls come from that table; the DNA yielded D and trimming. This sample has over 200,000 clones, with roughly 90% found just once. Recruited during active infection, patients (from Seattle) were subsequently followed longitudinally.

Sequenced sample: peripheral blood. This chain uses TRBV19 with TRBJ2-2, with 9 bases that match TRBD1. The source of this sequence is a man between 60 and 75 years old with COVID-19, enrolled during active disease. The CDR3 DNA follows: TGTGCCAGTAATTTCAAGGGACAGGGAGTGTACACCGGGGAGCTGTTTTTT. Its translation is CASNFKGQGVYTGELFF.